The sequence of this T cell receptor beta chain was determined in a study of T cell responses to AZD1222 COVID-19 vaccine. With 2 bases removed from V and 6 bases from J, the gap between germline ends came to 11 bases. The CDR3 runs 14 residues. From germline, CDR1 is SGHNT and CDR2 YYREEE (reference sequence). Pooled samples include second doses given at about 4 or 12 weeks. TCRdb's table, derived via immunoSEQ multiplex PCR, lists solely in-frame clones and lacks some. Of about 100,000 clones listed, roughly nine tenths are singletons. This TCR was sampled from an adult who received the AZD1222 COVID-19 vaccine. The chain combines TRBV5-4 with TRBJ2-2; maybe TRBD2 (5 bases). Sequences were derived from peripheral blood, sampled 28 days after the second AZD1222 dose. CDR3 region: CASSLKLAPGELFF. CDR3 sequence (DNA): TGTGCCAGCAGCTTAAAGCTAGCACCCGGGGAGCTGTTTTTT.